This T cell receptor (beta chain) was documented in a study of monozygotic twins with inflammatory bowel disease. The CDR3 consists of 16 residues. The germline V gene has CDR1 SGHTA and CDR2 FQGNSA. From whole blood, total RNA was isolated without any sorting of T cells. Each CDR3 protein gets one entry in TCRdb, which reprocessed the 5' RACE reads and gives no DNA. The sample totals approximately 390,000 distinct CDR3 sequences. The sequence was collected from a human donor with ulcerative colitis or Crohn's disease, or a healthy co-twin of an affected twin (not recorded which). Input material: blood. This rearrangement joins TRBV7-2 to TRBJ2-1; TCRdb proposes TRBD1, but this gene call is untestable without DNA. Here the CDR3 reads CASSQGVGQGAGEQFF. Drawing the rest from reference TRBV7-2 and TRBJ2-1, the complete variable domain is GAGVSQSPSNKVTEKGKDVELRCDPISGHTALYWYRQSLGQGLEFLIYFQGNSAPDKSGLPSDRFSAERTGGSVSTLTIQRTQQEDSAVYLCASSQGVGQGAGEQFFGPGTRLTVL.